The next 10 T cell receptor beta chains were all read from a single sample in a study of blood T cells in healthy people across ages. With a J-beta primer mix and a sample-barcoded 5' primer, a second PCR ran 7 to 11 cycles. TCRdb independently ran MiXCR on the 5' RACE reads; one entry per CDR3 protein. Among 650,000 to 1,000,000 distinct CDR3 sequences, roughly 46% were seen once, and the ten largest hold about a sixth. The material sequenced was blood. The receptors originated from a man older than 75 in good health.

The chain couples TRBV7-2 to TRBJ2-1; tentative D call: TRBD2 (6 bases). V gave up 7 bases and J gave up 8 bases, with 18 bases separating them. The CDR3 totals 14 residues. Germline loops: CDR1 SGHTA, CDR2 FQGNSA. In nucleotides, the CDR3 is TGTGCCAGCACCCTTTATCGGGACTCCGATGAGCAGTTCTTC. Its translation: CASTLYRDSDEQFF.

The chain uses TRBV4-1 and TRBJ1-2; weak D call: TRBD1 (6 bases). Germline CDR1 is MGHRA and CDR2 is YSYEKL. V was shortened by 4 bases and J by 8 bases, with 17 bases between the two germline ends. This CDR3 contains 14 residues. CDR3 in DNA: TGCGCCAGCAGCCCCGCCGGGACACCAGGAGGCTACACCTTC. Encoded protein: CASSPAGTPGGYTF.

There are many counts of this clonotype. CDR3 DNA: TGTGCCAGCCGAGAGCGGACAGGGGGGGAGACCCAGTACTTC. Its protein is CASRERTGGETQYF. V gene TRBV2 combines with J gene TRBJ2-5, with 10 bases identical to TRBD1. Per the germline V gene, CDR1 is SNHLY and CDR2 is FYNNEI. V dropped 8 bases and J dropped 5; count of bases not matched to a gene: 8. The CDR3 covers 14 residues.

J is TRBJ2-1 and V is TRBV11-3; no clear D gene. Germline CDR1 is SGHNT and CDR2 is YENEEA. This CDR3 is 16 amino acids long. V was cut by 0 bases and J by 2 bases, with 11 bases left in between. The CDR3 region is CASSLDGSLTYNEQFF. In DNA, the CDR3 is TGTGCCAGCAGCTTAGATGGATCCCTAACCTACAATGAGCAGTTCTTC. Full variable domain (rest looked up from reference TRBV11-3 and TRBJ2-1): EAGVVQSPRYKIIEKKQPVAFWCNPISGHNTLYWYLQNLGQGPELLIRYENEEAVDDSQLPKDRFSAERLKGVDSTLKIQPAELGDSAVYLCASSLDGSLTYNEQFFGPGTRLTVL.

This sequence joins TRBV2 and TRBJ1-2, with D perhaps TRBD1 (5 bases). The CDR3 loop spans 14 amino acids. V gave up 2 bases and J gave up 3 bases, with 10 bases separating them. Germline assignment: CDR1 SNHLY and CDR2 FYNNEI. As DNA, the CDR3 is TGTGCCAGCAGTGAACCCAGAGGGGACTATGGCTACACCTTC. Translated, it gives CASSEPRGDYGYTF.

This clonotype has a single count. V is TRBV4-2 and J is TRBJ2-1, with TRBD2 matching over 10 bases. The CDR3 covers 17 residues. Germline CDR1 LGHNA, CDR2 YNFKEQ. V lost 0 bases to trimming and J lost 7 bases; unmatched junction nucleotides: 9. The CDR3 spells CASSQDVASGRQNEQFF. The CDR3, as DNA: TGTGCCAGCAGCCAAGATGTGGCTAGCGGGAGACAAAATGAGCAGTTCTTC.

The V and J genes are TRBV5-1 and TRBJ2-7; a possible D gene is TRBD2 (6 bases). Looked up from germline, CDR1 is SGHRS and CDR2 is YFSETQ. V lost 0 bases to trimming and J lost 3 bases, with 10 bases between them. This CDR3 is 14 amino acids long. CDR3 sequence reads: CASSLVASDYEQYF. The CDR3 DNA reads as TGCGCCAGCAGCTTGGTCGCTAGCGACTACGAGCAGTACTTC.

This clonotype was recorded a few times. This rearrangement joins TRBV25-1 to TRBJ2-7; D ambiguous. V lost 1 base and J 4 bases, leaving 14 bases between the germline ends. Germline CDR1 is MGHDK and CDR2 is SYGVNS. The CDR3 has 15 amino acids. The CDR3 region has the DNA TGTGCCAGCAGTGAATTGTCACAGCCTCCGTACGAGCAGTACTTC. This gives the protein CASSELSQPPYEQYF.

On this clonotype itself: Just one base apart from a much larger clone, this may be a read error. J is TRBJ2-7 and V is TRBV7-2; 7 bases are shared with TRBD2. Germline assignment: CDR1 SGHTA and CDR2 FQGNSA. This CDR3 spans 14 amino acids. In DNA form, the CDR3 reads TGTGCCGGCAGCCCCCAGGGAGGGGCCTACGAGCAGTACTTC. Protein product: CAGSPQGGAYEQYF.

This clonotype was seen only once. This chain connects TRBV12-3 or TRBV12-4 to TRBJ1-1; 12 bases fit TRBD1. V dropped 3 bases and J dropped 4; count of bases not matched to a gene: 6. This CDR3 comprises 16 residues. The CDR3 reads CASSFKGTGGITEAFF. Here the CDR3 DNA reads TGTGCCAGCAGTTTTAAGGGGACAGGGGGCATCACTGAAGCTTTCTTT.